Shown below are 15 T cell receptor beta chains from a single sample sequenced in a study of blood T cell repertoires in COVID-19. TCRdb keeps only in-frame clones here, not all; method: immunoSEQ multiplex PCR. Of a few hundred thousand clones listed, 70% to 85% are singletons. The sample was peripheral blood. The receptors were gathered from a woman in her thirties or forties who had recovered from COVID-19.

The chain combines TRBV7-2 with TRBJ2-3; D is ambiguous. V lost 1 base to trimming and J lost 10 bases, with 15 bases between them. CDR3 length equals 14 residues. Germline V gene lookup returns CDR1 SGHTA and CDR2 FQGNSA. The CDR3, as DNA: TGTGCCAGCAGCTTAGTCTGGAGTAGCAAGGCGCAGTATTTT. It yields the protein CASSLVWSSKAQYF.

The CDR3 loop is CASSKGQGGTNTGELFF. In DNA, the CDR3 is TGTGCCAGCAGTAAAGGACAGGGGGGAACAAACACCGGGGAGCTGTTTTTT. The rearrangement links TRBV6-1 to TRBJ2-2, with 10 bases that match TRBD1. The trim removed 5 bases at V and 2 bases at J, leaving 8 bases unmatched. The germline V gene encodes CDR1 MNHNS and CDR2 SASEGT. This CDR3 has 17 amino acids.

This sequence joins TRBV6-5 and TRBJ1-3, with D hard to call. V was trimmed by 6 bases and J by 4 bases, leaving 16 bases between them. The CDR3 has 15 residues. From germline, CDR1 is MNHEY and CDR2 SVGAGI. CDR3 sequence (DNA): TGTGCCAGCAGCCCCCGGACGGACTCAGGAAACACCATATATTTT. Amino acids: CASSPRTDSGNTIYF.

CDR3 bases: TGCGCCAGCAGCTTGGCGGGACAGGGGGCCCATGGCTACACCTTC. It yields the protein CASSLAGQGAHGYTF. This chain uses TRBV5-1 with TRBJ1-2; TRBD1 matches 12 bases. The germline CDR1 and CDR2 sequences are SGHRS and YFSETQ. This CDR3 spans 15 amino acids. With 0 bases clipped from V and 6 bases from J, the junction kept 3 bases outside the gene matches. Filled out from reference TRBV5-1 and TRBJ1-2, the complete variable domain reads KAGVTQTPRYLIKTRGQQVTLSCSPISGHRSVSWYQQTPGQGLQFLFEYFSETQRNKGNFPGRFSGRQFSNSRSEMNVSTLELGDSALYLCASSLAGQGAHGYTFGSGTRLTVV.

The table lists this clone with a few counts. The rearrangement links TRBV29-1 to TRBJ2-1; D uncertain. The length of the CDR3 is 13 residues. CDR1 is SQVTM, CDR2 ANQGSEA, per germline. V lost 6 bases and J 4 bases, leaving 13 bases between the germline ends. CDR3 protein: CSVGHSFYNEQFF. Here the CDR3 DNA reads TGCAGCGTGGGCCACAGTTTTTACAATGAGCAGTTCTTC.

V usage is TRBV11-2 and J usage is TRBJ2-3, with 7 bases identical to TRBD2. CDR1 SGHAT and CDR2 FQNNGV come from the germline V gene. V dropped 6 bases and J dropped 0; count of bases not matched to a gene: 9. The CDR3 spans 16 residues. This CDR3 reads CASSHERGGSTDTQYF. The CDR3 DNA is TGTGCCAGCAGTCACGAGCGGGGAGGTAGCACAGATACGCAGTATTTT.

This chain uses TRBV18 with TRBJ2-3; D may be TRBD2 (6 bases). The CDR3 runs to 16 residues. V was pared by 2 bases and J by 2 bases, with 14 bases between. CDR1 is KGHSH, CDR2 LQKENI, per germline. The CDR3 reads CASSPRGLLNTDTQYF. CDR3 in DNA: TGTGCCAGCTCACCAAGGGGACTTTTGAACACAGATACGCAGTATTTT.

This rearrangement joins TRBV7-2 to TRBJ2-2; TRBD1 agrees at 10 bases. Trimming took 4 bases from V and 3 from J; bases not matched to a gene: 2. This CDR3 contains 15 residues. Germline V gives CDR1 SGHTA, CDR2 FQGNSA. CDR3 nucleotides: TGTGCCAGCAGCTCGGACAGGGGGGACACCGGGGAGCTGTTTTTT. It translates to CASSSDRGDTGELFF.

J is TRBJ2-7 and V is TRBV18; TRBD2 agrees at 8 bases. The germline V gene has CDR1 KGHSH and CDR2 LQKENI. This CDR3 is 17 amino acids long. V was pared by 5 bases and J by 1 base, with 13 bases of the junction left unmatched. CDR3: CASSLGSGSSDSYEQYF. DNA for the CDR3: TGTGCCAGCTCATTAGGGAGCGGGAGTAGCGATTCCTACGAGCAGTACTTC.

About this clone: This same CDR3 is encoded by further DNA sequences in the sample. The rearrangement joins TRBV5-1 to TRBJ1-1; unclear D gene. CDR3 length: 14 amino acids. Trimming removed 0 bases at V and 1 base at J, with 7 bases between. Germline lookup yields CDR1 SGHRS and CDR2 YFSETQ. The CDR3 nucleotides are TGCGCCAGCAGCTTGGTTTCGGGGAACACTGAAGCTTTCTTT. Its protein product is CASSLVSGNTEAFF.

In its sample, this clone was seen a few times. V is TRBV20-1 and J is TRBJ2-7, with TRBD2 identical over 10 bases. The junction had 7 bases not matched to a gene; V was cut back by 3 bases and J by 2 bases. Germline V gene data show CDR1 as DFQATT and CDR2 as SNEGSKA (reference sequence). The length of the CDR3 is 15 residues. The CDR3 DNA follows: TGCAGTGCTAGTGGCGTCCTAGCGGGGGCCTACGAGCAGTACTTC. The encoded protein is CSASGVLAGAYEQYF.

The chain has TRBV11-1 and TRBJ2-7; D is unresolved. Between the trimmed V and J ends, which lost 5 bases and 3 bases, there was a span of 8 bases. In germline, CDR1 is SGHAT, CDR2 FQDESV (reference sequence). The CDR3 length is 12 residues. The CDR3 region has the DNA TGTGCCAGCAGCAAATCAGGCTACGAGCAGTACTTC. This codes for CASSKSGYEQYF.

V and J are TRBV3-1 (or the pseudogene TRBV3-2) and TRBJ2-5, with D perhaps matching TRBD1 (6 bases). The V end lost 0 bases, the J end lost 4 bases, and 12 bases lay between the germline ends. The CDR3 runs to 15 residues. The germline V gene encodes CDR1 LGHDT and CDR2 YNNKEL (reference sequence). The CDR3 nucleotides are TGTGCCAGCAGCCAAGATCAAGTCAGGGGAGAGACCCAGTACTTC. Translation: CASSQDQVRGETQYF.

Here the CDR3 DNA reads TGTGCCAGCAGAAATGACAGACGGAATGACAACTATGGCTACACCTTC. It specifies CASRNDRRNDNYGYTF. The J gene is TRBJ1-2, the V gene TRBV27; perhaps TRBD1 as D (5 bases). Germline values: CDR1 MNHEY, CDR2 SMNVEV (reference sequence). This CDR3 is built from 16 residues. V lost 6 bases and J 2 bases, leaving 19 bases between the germline ends.

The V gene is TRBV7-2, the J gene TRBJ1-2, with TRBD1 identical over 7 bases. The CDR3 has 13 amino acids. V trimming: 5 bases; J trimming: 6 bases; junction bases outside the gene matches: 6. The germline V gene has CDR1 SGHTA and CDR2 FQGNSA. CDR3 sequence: CASSLDREDGYTF. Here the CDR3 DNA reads TGTGCCAGCAGCCTCGACAGGGAGGATGGCTACACCTTC.